The 25 T cell receptor beta chains presented below share a single source sample, sequenced in a study of cytomegalovirus exposure and HLA in healthy donors. 13 Jbeta primers and 60 Vbeta primers were used for the PCR. Sequencing used immunoSEQ multiplex PCR; TCRdb keeps in-frame clones, though not all of them. Among over 130,000 clones, approximately 80% were seen once, and the ten largest hold 2% to 2.5%. Sample: PBMCs. The source of these receptors is a man in his fifties in good health and CMV-seronegative.

The CDR3 reads CACGGTLDYNEQFF. The CDR3, as DNA: TGTGCCTGCGGAGGAACTTTAGACTACAATGAGCAGTTCTTC. J is TRBJ2-1 and V is TRBV30, with a weak D call TRBD2 (5 bases). This CDR3 comprises 14 residues. Germline CDR1 and CDR2: GTSNPN and SVGIG (reference sequence). V dropped 6 bases and J dropped 3 bases, with 15 bases sitting between them.

This clone was counted a few times. This chain connects TRBV15 to TRBJ2-7; 7 bases fit TRBD2. V shed 5 bases and J 3 bases; nucleotides not matched to a gene: 16. The CDR3 runs 17 residues. Germline assignment: CDR1 LNHNV and CDR2 YYDKDF (reference sequence). In nucleotides, the CDR3 is TGTGCCACCAGCGGAGGTATGGGCGCTAGCGGCTACTACGAGCAGTACTTC. The encoded protein is CATSGGMGASGYYEQYF. Complete variable domain (other parts from reference TRBV15 and TRBJ2-7): DAMVIQNPRYQVTQFGKPVTLSCSQTLNHNVMYWYQQKSSQAPKLLFHYYDKDFNNEADTPDNFQSRRPNTSFCFLDIRSPGLGDTAMYLCATSGGMGASGYYEQYFGPGTRLTVT.

This clone was picked up a small number of times. V gene TRBV19 combines with J gene TRBJ2-2; TRBD2 aligns across 8 bases. Trimming at V came to 5 bases and at J to 6 bases, leaving 8 bases not matched to a gene. There are 15 residues in the CDR3. Looked up from germline, CDR1 is LNHDA and CDR2 is SQIVND (reference sequence). Here the CDR3 DNA reads TGTGCCAGTAGTTCGGGACTAGTGGGTGCCGGGGAGCTGTTTTTT. This translates into CASSSGLVGAGELFF.

With respect to this clone: This sample includes further DNA sequences coding for the same CDR3. The chain is built from TRBV18 and TRBJ1-1; maybe TRBD1 (6 bases). The CDR3 sequence is 13 residues long. Trimming took off 4 bases at V and 2 bases at J, with 8 bases between the two ends. Germline assignment: CDR1 KGHSH and CDR2 LQKENI. CDR3 nucleotide sequence: TGTGCCAGCTCACAACAGGGAAACACTGAAGCTTTCTTT. Protein product: CASSQQGNTEAFF. Combining the CDR3 with reference TRBV18 and TRBJ1-1 gives the whole variable domain NAGVMQNPRHLVRRRGQEARLRCSPMKGHSHVYWYRQLPEEGLKFMVYLQKENIIDESGMPKERFSAEFPKEGPSILRIQQVVRGDSAAYFCASSQQGNTEAFFGQGTRLTVV.

This clone has a single count. The chain has TRBV7-3 and TRBJ1-2, with 7 positions matching TRBD1. The CDR3 has 13 residues. After removal of 3 bases from V and 7 bases from J, the junction contained 5 bases not matched to a gene. CDR1 is SGHTA, CDR2 FQGTGA, per germline. CDR3 bases: TGTGCCAGCAGCTTCCGGGACAGAGGTGGCTACACCTTC. Its protein is CASSFRDRGGYTF.

This clone was seen more than once but under ten times. The CDR3 region is CASTQGNSGNTIYF. DNA of the CDR3: TGTGCCAGCACACAGGGAAACTCTGGAAACACCATATATTTT. This chain joins TRBV6-1 and TRBJ1-3; D is possibly TRBD1 (6 bases). The CDR3 is 14 amino acids. Germline V gene data show CDR1 as MNHNS and CDR2 as SASEGT. V lost 7 bases, J lost 0 bases, and 10 bases lay in between.

The chain carries TRBV7-9 and TRBJ2-3, with D perhaps matching TRBD1 (5 bases). CDR1 SEHNR and CDR2 FQNEAQ come from the germline V gene (reference sequence). This CDR3 contains 16 residues. Trimming left V 5 bases short and J 2 bases short, with 17 bases between. This CDR3 is CASSPRGSMVTDTQYF. The DNA of the CDR3 is TGTGCCAGCAGCCCAAGGGGTTCAATGGTCACAGATACGCAGTATTTT.

This chain joins TRBV9 and TRBJ1-5; 7 bases align to TRBD1. Germline-derived CDR1 and CDR2 are SGDLS and YYNGEE. The CDR3 loop spans 18 amino acids. The J segment lost 2 bases and the V segment lost 0 bases, leaving 11 bases of the junction unmatched. CDR3 amino acids: CASSVVGGSLPGNQPQHF. CDR3 coding DNA: TGTGCCAGCAGCGTAGTAGGGGGCAGCTTACCGGGCAATCAGCCCCAGCATTTT.

CDR3 protein: CSVEHGSEAFF. The CDR3 DNA reads TGCAGCGTTGAACATGGGAGTGAAGCTTTCTTT. The chain has TRBV29-1 and TRBJ1-1; the D is unclear. This CDR3 has 11 residues. V lost 2 bases to trimming and J lost 7 bases, with 8 bases between them. The V gene's germline CDR1 is SQVTM and CDR2 ANQGSEA.

J is TRBJ1-2 and V is TRBV29-1; the match to TRBD1 covers 9 bases. J lost 8 bases, V lost 3 bases, and 7 bases had no gene match. From germline, CDR1 is SQVTM and CDR2 ANQGSEA. This CDR3 region has 13 residues. DNA for the CDR3: TGCAGCGTTGATCATCAGGACAGGGGAGGCTACACCTTC. This translates into CSVDHQDRGGYTF.

This clone was picked up one time. The rearrangement joins TRBV28 to TRBJ2-5, with D unresolved. The CDR3 loop spans 13 amino acids. Trimming stripped 3 bases from V and 1 base from J, with 6 bases between. Germline CDR1 MDHEN, CDR2 SYDVKM. The DNA of the CDR3 is TGTGCCAGCAGTTTTAGTTCCCAAGAGACCCAGTACTTC. It encodes CASSFSSQETQYF.

The V call is TRBV12-5, the J call TRBJ2-3; no clear D. CDR1 and CDR2 (germline): LGHNT, FRNRAP. The CDR3 contains 15 residues. Trimming pared 1 base from V and 0 bases from J, leaving 8 bases between. CDR3 sequence (DNA): TGTGCTAGTGGTTTGGACAGTTCTAGCACAGATACGCAGTATTTT. Translating gives CASGLDSSSTDTQYF.

This clone was picked up one time. The V call is TRBV13, the J call TRBJ2-1; 7 bases fit TRBD1. There are 12 residues in the CDR3. The V gene's germline CDR1 is PRHDT and CDR2 FYEKMQ (reference sequence). The junction had 6 bases not matched to a gene; V was cut back by 6 bases and J by 10 bases. The CDR3 region has the DNA TGTGCCAGCAGGAGACAGGGCGGGGAGCAGTTCTTC. The encoded protein is CASRRQGGEQFF. The whole variable domain, remainder taken from reference TRBV13 and TRBJ2-1, is AAGVIQSPRHLIKEKRETATLKCYPIPRHDTVYWYQQGPGQDPQFLISFYEKMQSDKGSIPDRFSAQQFSDYHSELNMSSLELGDSALYFCASRRQGGEQFFGPGTRLTVL.

The chain links TRBV2 to TRBJ2-7; 7 nucleotides align to TRBD1. Trimming removed 6 bases from V and 0 bases from J; junction bases left unmatched: 8. This CDR3 has 15 amino acids. Looked up from germline, CDR1 is SNHLY and CDR2 is FYNNEI. CDR3 region: CASRVGTANSYEQYF. CDR3 DNA: TGTGCCAGCAGGGTTGGGACAGCGAACTCCTACGAGCAGTACTTC.

The gene calls are TRBV11-3 and TRBJ2-1; 10 bases match TRBD1. The CDR3 loop spans 13 amino acids. V shed 7 bases and J 7 bases; nucleotides not matched to a gene: 4. Germline lookup yields CDR1 SGHNT and CDR2 YENEEA. This CDR3 reads CASTRTGGNEQFF. The CDR3 nucleotides read TGTGCCAGCACCAGGACAGGGGGGAATGAGCAGTTCTTC. The full variable domain, in which reference TRBV11-3 and TRBJ2-1 provide the parts outside the CDR3, is EAGVVQSPRYKIIEKKQPVAFWCNPISGHNTLYWYLQNLGQGPELLIRYENEEAVDDSQLPKDRFSAERLKGVDSTLKIQPAELGDSAVYLCASTRTGGNEQFFGPGTRLTVL.

The V call is TRBV7-6, the J call TRBJ2-7; 8 nucleotides line up with TRBD1. Germline CDR1 is SGHVS and CDR2 is FNYEAQ. The CDR3 runs 15 residues. Trimming cost V 5 bases and J 2 bases; bases outside gene matches: 8. CDR3 loop: CASSTDRTGTYEQYF. The CDR3 DNA reads as TGTGCCAGCAGCACTGATCGGACAGGGACCTACGAGCAGTACTTC.

The chain is built from TRBV15 and TRBJ1-4, with 7 bases matching TRBD1. Germline V CDR1 and CDR2: LNHNV, YYDKDF (reference sequence). The V gene end was trimmed by 9 bases and the J gene end by 7 bases; junction bases not matched to a gene: 14. There are 15 residues in the CDR3. The CDR3 sequence is CATTTGISWSEKLFF. CDR3 DNA sequence: TGTGCCACTACGACAGGGATAAGTTGGAGTGAAAAACTGTTTTTT. Full variable domain (remainder filled in from reference TRBV15 and TRBJ1-4): DAMVIQNPRYQVTQFGKPVTLSCSQTLNHNVMYWYQQKSSQAPKLLFHYYDKDFNNEADTPDNFQSRRPNTSFCFLDIRSPGLGDTAMYLCATTTGISWSEKLFFGSGTQLSVL.

As DNA, the CDR3 is TGTGCCAGCAAGGGGATAGAGACCCAGTACTTC. Its translation: CASKGIETQYF. The rearrangement uses TRBV2 and TRBJ2-5; tentatively, D is TRBD1 (5 bases). The V gene lost 7 bases and the J gene lost 4 bases, with 7 bases spanning the gap. This CDR3 region has 11 residues. Germline CDR1 reads SNHLY; CDR2 reads FYNNEI.

The rearrangement uses TRBV5-6 and TRBJ1-1, with 8 positions matching TRBD1. The CDR3 is 14 amino acids. The V gene end was trimmed by 7 bases and the J gene end by 5 bases; junction bases not matched to a gene: 10. Germline-derived CDR1 and CDR2 are SGHDT and YYEEEE. The CDR3 DNA reads TGTGCCAGCGGCATTAAGGACAGGGAAACTGAAGCTTTCTTT. It yields the protein CASGIKDRETEAFF. Full variable domain (remainder filled in from reference TRBV5-6 and TRBJ1-1): DAGVTQSPTHLIKTRGQQVTLRCSPKSGHDTVSWYQQALGQGPQFIFQYYEEEERQRGNFPDRFSGHQFPNYSSELNVNALLLGDSALYLCASGIKDRETEAFFGQGTRLTVV.

The V gene is TRBV5-1, the J gene TRBJ2-7; 9 positions agree with TRBD1. V shed 2 bases, J shed 0 bases, and the junction held 9 bases outside the gene matches. The CDR3 is made up of 17 amino acids. In germline, CDR1 is SGHRS, CDR2 YFSETQ. The CDR3 is CASSFGDRALPSYEQYF. In nucleotides, the CDR3 is TGCGCCAGCAGCTTCGGGGACAGGGCCCTACCCTCCTACGAGCAGTACTTC.

This rearrangement joins TRBV5-4 to TRBJ2-7, with 7 nucleotides matching TRBD2. Trimming cost V 0 bases and J 4 bases; bases outside gene matches: 10. This CDR3 spans 16 amino acids. The germline gives CDR1 SGHNT, CDR2 YYREEE (reference sequence). The CDR3 DNA sequence: TGTGCCAGCAGCTTGGCTGGAGCGGGATCCCCTTACGAGCAGTACTTC. Translation: CASSLAGAGSPYEQYF.

This sequence joins TRBV5-1 and TRBJ2-5, with TRBD1 matching 9 bases. Germline loops: CDR1 SGHRS, CDR2 YFSETQ. Germline trimming cut 4 bases from V and 4 bases from J; bases unmatched to any gene: 8. CDR3 length equals 15 residues. The CDR3 bases are TGCGCCAGCAGCCCCGGACAGGGGAACATAGAGACCCAGTACTTC. It encodes CASSPGQGNIETQYF.

This chain links TRBV12-5 with TRBJ1-1, with D possibly TRBD1 on 5 matching bases. The CDR3 has 14 residues. CDR1 and CDR2 (germline): LGHNT, FRNRAP. The V end lost 4 bases, the J end lost 1 base, and 10 bases lay between the germline ends. In DNA form, the CDR3 reads TGTGCTAGTGGTTACGCGACAGCGAACACTGAAGCTTTCTTT. Translation: CASGYATANTEAFF. The whole variable domain, filled in from reference TRBV12-5 and TRBJ1-1, reads DARVTQTPRHKVTEMGQEVTMRCQPILGHNTVFWYRQTMMQGLELLAYFRNRAPLDDSGMPKDRFSAEMPDATLATLKIQPSEPRDSAVYFCASGYATANTEAFFGQGTRLTVV.

The gene calls are TRBV18 and TRBJ1-2, with D maybe TRBD1 (6 bases). The CDR3 consists of 15 residues. Per germline, CDR1 KGHSH and CDR2 LQKENI. The V end was cut by 2 bases, the J end by 1 base, with 11 bases between. The CDR3 loop reads CASSPDRTRNYGYTF. The DNA of the CDR3 is TGTGCCAGCTCACCAGACAGGACCCGTAACTATGGCTACACCTTC.

The genes are TRBV7-9 and TRBJ2-5; D gene unclear. Germline loops: CDR1 SEHNR, CDR2 FQNEAQ (reference sequence). Trimming shortened V by 1 base and J by 3 bases, and 9 bases separated the two germline ends. CDR3 size: 14 residues. CDR3 amino acids: CASSLDPAKETQYF. Written as DNA, the CDR3 is TGTGCCAGCAGCTTAGATCCAGCGAAAGAGACCCAGTACTTC.